Listed here is a single TCR beta chain. Its matching antigen is unknown. One junction end does not reproduce the germline sequence, and a read error may be involved. Extraction yielded at least 5.5 micrograms of total RNA per sample. CDR3 length: 13 residues. Germline V gives CDR1 SGHTA, CDR2 FQGNSA. The authors ran a second PCR of 7 to 11 cycles using a sample-barcoded 5' primer and a J-beta primer mix. TCRdb recomputed calls from the 5' RACE reads with MiXCR, one row per CDR3 protein. The sample consists of approximately 700,000 distinct CDR3 sequences, roughly 32% of them appearing once. The sample originates from a study of blood T cells in healthy people across ages. General study findings and limits: Those diversity estimates obtained from one million T cells were thought to be underestimates. The study lacked donor CMV status, which possibly confounded expanded clonotype changes.

The sequence came from a woman aged 80 or over in good health. Sequencing input: blood. The chain joins TRBV7-2 to TRBJ1-1; D uncertain. CDR3 bases: TGTGCCAGCAGACGTAATTTGAACACTGAAGCGTTCTTT. It encodes CASRRNLNTEAFF.